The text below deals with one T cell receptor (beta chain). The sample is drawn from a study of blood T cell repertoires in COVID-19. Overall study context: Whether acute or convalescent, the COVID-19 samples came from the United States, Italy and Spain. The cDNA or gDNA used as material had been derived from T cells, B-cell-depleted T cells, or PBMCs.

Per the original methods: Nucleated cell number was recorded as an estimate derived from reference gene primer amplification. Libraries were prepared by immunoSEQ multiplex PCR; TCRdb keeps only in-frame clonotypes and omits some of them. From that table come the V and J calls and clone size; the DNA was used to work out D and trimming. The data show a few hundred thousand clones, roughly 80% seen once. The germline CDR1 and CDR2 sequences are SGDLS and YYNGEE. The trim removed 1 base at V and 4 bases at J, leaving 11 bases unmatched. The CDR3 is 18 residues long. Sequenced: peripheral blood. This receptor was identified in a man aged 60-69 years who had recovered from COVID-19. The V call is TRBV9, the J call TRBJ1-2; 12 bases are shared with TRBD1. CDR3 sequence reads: CASSVSLGTGGLSYGYTF. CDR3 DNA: TGTGCCAGCAGCGTAAGCCTCGGGACAGGGGGCTTGAGCTATGGCTACACCTTC.